This T cell receptor beta chain was sequenced during a study of vaccination and CD4 T cells after COVID-19. Study overall: The cells were exposed to overlapping spike peptides originating from SARS-CoV-2, HCoV-NL63, HCoV-OC43 and HCoV-229E for stimulation. Findings and caveats of the study: Detection of a median around 83% of reactive clones in convalescent patients was confined to the period after vaccination.

Regarding treatment: roughly 10-day PBMC culture with coronavirus spike peptide pools or control peptides (ViraFEST assay). Half of the medium was exchanged for fresh IL-2 medium, first on day 3 and then on day 7. The germline V gene encodes CDR1 SGHAT and CDR2 FQDESV (reference sequence). V was pared by 3 bases and J by 4 bases, with 12 bases between. The CDR3 spans 14 residues. Once obtained from cultured CD4+ T cells, the DNA was sequenced using the Oncomine TCR Beta short-read assay. Genomic DNA was isolated from cultured CD4+ T cells. TCRdb independently ran MiXCR on the PCR reads; one entry per CDR3 protein. This table has over 13,000 distinct CDR3 sequences, roughly 58% appearing once. Concerning this clonotype itself: Its antigen is as yet unknown.

Sample: CD4+ T cells from blood, cultured in vitro, taken before SARS-CoV-2 vaccination. This receptor was taken from a human donor who had recovered from COVID-19. The rearrangement uses TRBV11-1 and TRBJ1-2; D ambiguous. CDR3: CASSLGQAIYGYTF. In DNA form, the CDR3 reads TGTGCCAGCAGCTTGGGCCAGGCGATCTATGGCTACACCTTC.